These 30 T cell receptor beta chains were all obtained from the same sample, sequenced in a study of neurological immune-mediated disorders. In TCRdb, the 5' RACE reads were re-called with MiXCR into one record per CDR3 protein. Among around 64,000 distinct CDR3 sequences listed, approximately 12% were seen once. Sequencing was done on a sample of PBMCs. The receptors here all came from a woman aged 55-69 years with HTLV-1-associated myelopathy (HAM/TSP).

This clonotype was counted a few times. This chain uses TRBV6-5 with TRBJ1-3, with D uncertain. Trimming took 8 bases from V and 0 from J, leaving 8 bases between them. This CDR3 spans 13 amino acids. From germline, CDR1 is MNHEY and CDR2 SVGAGI. The CDR3 nucleotides are TGTGCCAGCTTGTCCGCCTCTGGAAACACCATATATTTT. The encoded protein is CASLSASGNTIYF.

This clonotype was observed many times. V is TRBV29-1 and J is TRBJ1-2; 9 bases align to TRBD1. After removal of 6 bases from V and 0 bases from J, the junction contained 8 bases not matched to a gene. Germline CDR1 reads SQVTM; CDR2 reads ANQGSEA. This CDR3 region has 15 residues. The CDR3 spells CSVRGGQGANYGYTF. CDR3 nucleotides: TGCAGCGTGAGGGGGGGACAGGGAGCTAACTATGGCTACACCTTC.

In the case of this clonotype: The junction does not match germline at one end; this may be a read error. This rearrangement joins TRBV7-2 to TRBJ1-1; D gene ambiguous. This CDR3 is 15 amino acids long. The germline CDR1 and CDR2 sequences are SGHTA and FQGNSA. The CDR3 nucleotides read TGTGCCAGCAGCTTCGGGAGGTGGATGAACACTGAAGCTTTTTTT. This gives the protein CASSFGRWMNTEAFF.

This clonotype has at least ten counts. The chain combines TRBV27 with TRBJ2-6; D not resolved. There are 15 residues in the CDR3. V was clipped by 3 bases and J by 4 bases, with 10 bases between them. Looked up from germline, CDR1 is MNHEY and CDR2 is SMNVEV (reference sequence). The CDR3 spells CASSLALGGANVLTF. CDR3 bases: TGTGCCAGCAGTTTGGCCCTCGGGGGGGCCAACGTCCTGACTTTC.

This clonotype was seen ten or more times. This chain joins TRBV5-1 and TRBJ2-5, with D possibly being TRBD2 (5 bases). The CDR3 has 13 residues. Germline lookup yields CDR1 SGHRS and CDR2 YFSETQ. The V end lost 2 bases, the J end lost 2 bases, and 7 bases lay between the germline ends. This chain's CDR3 is CASSFGGQETQYF. For the CDR3, the DNA is TGCGCCAGCAGCTTTGGAGGACAAGAGACCCAGTACTTC.

This clonotype has a count of ten or more. V is TRBV5-1 and J is TRBJ2-5, with 7 bases that match TRBD2. Germline loops: CDR1 SGHRS, CDR2 YFSETQ. CDR3 length equals 16 residues. V shed 4 bases, J shed 3 bases, and the junction held 12 bases outside the gene matches. DNA for the CDR3: TGCGCCAGCAGCCCTGGGATGTCCAGCGGGGAAGAGACCCAGTACTTC. This codes for CASSPGMSSGEETQYF.

This clonotype came up many times. The rearrangement joins TRBV5-6 to TRBJ2-7; 8 nucleotides align to TRBD2. The ends lost 0 bases at V and 7 bases at J; junction bases unmatched: 12. This CDR3 spans 16 amino acids. Germline CDR1 is SGHDT and CDR2 is YYEEEE. The CDR3 DNA is TGTGCCAGCAGCTTGGCCGGGAGGCGGGAGGCAGGAGAGCAGTACTTC. It codes for CASSLAGRREAGEQYF.

V usage is TRBV20-1 and J usage is TRBJ2-1; no reliable D call. The CDR3 contains 14 residues. Per germline, CDR1 DFQATT and CDR2 SNEGSKA (reference sequence). Trimming pared 2 bases from V and 0 bases from J, leaving 8 bases between. The chain's CDR3 is CSARSVSSYNEQFF. The CDR3 coding sequence is TGCAGTGCTAGATCCGTCTCCTCCTACAATGAGCAGTTCTTC.

This clonotype has at least ten counts. DNA for the CDR3: TGTGCCAGCAGCCCGGGGCAAACAGATACGCAGTATTTT. Encoded protein: CASSPGQTDTQYF. The V and J genes are TRBV7-9 and TRBJ2-3, with D perhaps being TRBD1 or TRBD2 (5 bases each). The ends were cut back, 5 bases at V and 3 bases at J, with 9 bases in the middle. The CDR3 sequence is 13 residues long. Germline V gene sequence: CDR1 SEHNR, CDR2 FQNEAQ (reference sequence). The full variable domain, with the rest looked up from reference TRBV7-9 and TRBJ2-3, is DTGVSQNPRHKITKRGQNVTFRCDPISEHNRLYWYRQTLGQGPEFLTYFQNEAQLEKSRLLSDRFSAERPKGSFSTLEIQRTEQGDSAMYLCASSPGQTDTQYFGPGTRLTVL.

This clonotype was seen many times. This chain uses TRBV29-1 with TRBJ2-7, with unresolved D. Germline loops: CDR1 SQVTM, CDR2 ANQGSEA. V lost 0 bases to trimming and J lost 0 bases, with 9 bases between them. The CDR3 has 14 residues. CDR3 DNA: TGCAGCGTTGAAGATCCTGGCAACTCCTACGAGCAGTACTTC. The encoded protein is CSVEDPGNSYEQYF.

This clonotype was found many times. The chain has TRBV7-2 and TRBJ1-2; D is uncertain. V lost 5 bases, J lost 8 bases, and 18 bases lay in between. The CDR3 length is 14 residues. Germline V gene sequence: CDR1 SGHTA, CDR2 FQGNSA. Here the CDR3 DNA reads TGTGCCAGCAGCACCCAGCCGGGCGCGGGGGGCTACACCTTC. Translating it yields CASSTQPGAGGYTF.

In its sample, this clonotype was seen many times. The rearrangement links TRBV10-1 to TRBJ2-1, with D unresolved. The germline V gene has CDR1 WNHNN and CDR2 SYGVQD (reference sequence). The CDR3 is 14 residues long. The germline V and J ends were trimmed by 5 bases and 2 bases, with 10 bases remaining between them. This CDR3 is CASSNSLPYNEQFF. In nucleotides, the CDR3 is TGCGCCAGCAGTAACAGTTTACCCTACAATGAGCAGTTCTTC.

This clonotype has ten or more counts. This chain connects TRBV5-1 to TRBJ2-5; unclear D gene. Germline V CDR1 and CDR2: SGHRS, YFSETQ. CDR3 length equals 17 residues. V lost 4 bases and J lost 3, with 22 bases in between. The CDR3 loop reads CASSTGSVLVGEETQYF. As DNA, the CDR3 is TGCGCCAGCAGCACCGGATCAGTCTTGGTAGGAGAAGAGACCCAGTACTTC.

This clonotype occurred many times. The chain joins TRBV12-3 or TRBV12-4 to TRBJ2-3, with D maybe TRBD1 (6 bases). Trimming took 4 bases from V and 3 from J, leaving 17 bases between them. The CDR3 sequence is 16 residues long. CDR3 coding DNA: TGTGCCAGCAGTTCAGGGGTTGGAATGAGGACAGATACGCAGTATTTT. This gives the protein CASSSGVGMRTDTQYF.

This clonotype was detected ten times or more. The chain has TRBV20-1 and TRBJ2-3; a possible D gene is TRBD2 (6 bases). The CDR3 consists of 11 residues. V was shortened by 6 bases and J by 6 bases, with 10 bases between the two germline ends. Germline V lookup: CDR1 DFQATT, CDR2 SNEGSKA (reference sequence). In DNA form, the CDR3 reads TGCAGTGCCTTCGGAGGGGATACGCAGTATTTT. It is translated as CSAFGGDTQYF.

This chain uses TRBV12-3 or TRBV12-4 with TRBJ2-1; 10 bases align to TRBD1. Trimming removed 4 bases from V and 6 bases from J; junction bases left unmatched: 3. The CDR3 contains 14 residues. The CDR3 here is CASSSWTGGNEQFF. As DNA, the CDR3 is TGTGCCAGCAGTTCCTGGACAGGGGGCAATGAGCAGTTCTTC.

The sample holds many counts of this clonotype. The rearrangement uses TRBV28 and TRBJ1-5; D might be TRBD1 (5 bases). V was trimmed by 5 bases and J by 1 base, leaving 15 bases between them. The V gene's germline CDR1 is MDHEN and CDR2 SYDVKM. The length of the CDR3 is 16 residues. CDR3 in DNA: TGTGCCAGCAGTCGGGGTGGGGGAATGAGCAATCAGCCCCAGCATTTT. It translates to CASSRGGGMSNQPQHF.

Many counts were recorded for this clonotype. The chain links TRBV28 to TRBJ1-4; no firm D call. V lost 11 bases and J lost 2, with 12 bases in between. CDR3 length: 13 amino acids. Germline V gene data show CDR1 as MDHEN and CDR2 as SYDVKM. This CDR3 is CASLDGTNEKLFF. DNA of the CDR3: TGTGCCTCCTTAGACGGCACTAATGAAAAACTGTTTTTT.

This clonotype was recorded at least ten times. This could be a read error, since a much larger clone is one nucleotide away. The rearrangement links TRBV11-2 to TRBJ2-3, with D possibly matching TRBD2 (6 bases). Germline CDR1 SGHAT, CDR2 FQNNGV. The CDR3 spans 14 residues. CDR3 in DNA: TGTGCCAGCAGGTTAGGATCGGGGGAAGGTACGCAGTATTTT. It yields the protein CASRLGSGEGTQYF.

This clonotype was observed many times. This rearrangement joins TRBV3-1 to TRBJ1-1, with a possible D match to TRBD1 (5 bases). Trimming stripped 5 bases from V and 4 bases from J, with 14 bases between. Germline-derived CDR1 and CDR2 are LGHDT and YNNKEL (reference sequence). The CDR3 runs to 14 residues. CDR3: CASSTGGGGTEAFF. CDR3 in DNA: TGTGCCAGCAGCACGGGGGGGGGTGGCACTGAAGCTTTCTTT.

A word on this clonotype: The final CDR3 position lacks the conserved phenylalanine or tryptophan, pointing to a likely read error. The V and J genes are TRBV5-5 and TRBJ1-1; D gene uncertain. This CDR3 has 13 amino acids. Germline CDR1 is SGHKS and CDR2 is YYEKEE (reference sequence). The chain's CDR3 is CSSSQYLGGGAFS. The DNA of the CDR3 is TGTTCCAGCAGCCAGTACCTTGGAGGAGGAGCTTTCTCT.

The V and J genes are TRBV5-1 and TRBJ1-1; D is perhaps TRBD1 (6 bases). Looked up from germline, CDR1 is SGHRS and CDR2 is YFSETQ. The ends were cut back, 3 bases at V and 1 base at J, with 13 bases in the middle. The CDR3 is 15 amino acids. Here the CDR3 reads CASSSGHGKNTEAFF. The CDR3 DNA follows: TGCGCCAGCAGCTCGGGACACGGAAAGAACACTGAAGCTTTCTTT.

This clonotype appeared a few times. The chain recombines TRBV5-1 with TRBJ2-6; unclear D gene. Germline V CDR1 and CDR2: SGHRS, YFSETQ. This CDR3 has 14 residues. V was shortened by 4 bases and J by 0 bases, with 5 bases between the two germline ends. CDR3 in amino acids: CASSIGSGANVLTF. The CDR3 DNA follows: TGCGCCAGCAGCATCGGCTCTGGGGCCAACGTCCTGACTTTC. The entire variable domain, with the rest obtained from reference TRBV5-1 and TRBJ2-6, is as follows: KAGVTQTPRYLIKTRGQQVTLSCSPISGHRSVSWYQQTPGQGLQFLFEYFSETQRNKGNFPGRFSGRQFSNSRSEMNVSTLELGDSALYLCASSIGSGANVLTFGAGSRLTVL.

The chain couples TRBV15 to TRBJ2-1, with 7 positions matching TRBD2. Germline values: CDR1 LNHNV, CDR2 YYDKDF (reference sequence). The CDR3 runs 15 residues. After removal of 5 bases from V and 4 bases from J, the junction contained 8 bases not matched to a gene. The DNA of the CDR3 is TGTGCCACCAGCGGAAGCGGGCGGGAGTACAATGAGCAGTTCTTC. Translation: CATSGSGREYNEQFF.

This clonotype appeared many times. This chain joins TRBV5-1 and TRBJ2-7; 9 bases align to TRBD2. V was pared by 4 bases and J by 7 bases, with 12 bases of the junction left unmatched. This CDR3 is built from 15 residues. Germline-derived CDR1 and CDR2 are SGHRS and YFSETQ. CDR3 nucleotide sequence: TGCGCCAGCAGCCCGGGGGGACTAGCTAGCCCGGAGCAGTACTTC. It yields the protein CASSPGGLASPEQYF.

This clonotype was counted many times. The V and J genes are TRBV29-1 and TRBJ2-1, with 8 bases aligning to TRBD1. The CDR3 runs 11 residues. CDR1 and CDR2 (germline): SQVTM, ANQGSEA. Trimming took 7 bases from V and 9 from J; bases not matched to a gene: 5. The DNA of the CDR3 is TGCAGCGGAGGACAGGGAGGTGAGCAGTTCTTC. Amino acids: CSGGQGGEQFF.

This clonotype was found many times. This sequence joins TRBV29-1 and TRBJ2-2, with 11 bases that match TRBD1. The J segment lost 2 bases and the V segment lost 5 bases, leaving 1 base of the junction unmatched. Germline V lookup: CDR1 SQVTM, CDR2 ANQGSEA. This CDR3 comprises 14 residues. The CDR3 protein is CSVRTGGNTGELFF. CDR3 bases: TGCAGCGTTCGGACAGGGGGCAACACCGGGGAGCTGTTTTTT.

This clonotype was recorded at least ten times. The chain carries TRBV5-1 and TRBJ2-7, with TRBD2 identical over 13 bases. Trimming at V came to 0 bases and at J to 4 bases, leaving 4 bases not matched to a gene. The CDR3 contains 16 residues. Germline CDR1 SGHRS, CDR2 YFSETQ. The chain's CDR3 is CASSLGGTSGDYEQYF. The DNA of the CDR3 is TGCGCCAGCAGCTTGGGAGGGACTAGCGGGGATTACGAGCAGTACTTC.

This clonotype appeared many times. The CDR3 loop reads CASSVGFGGMNTEAFF. DNA for the CDR3: TGTGCCAGCAGCGTAGGGTTTGGCGGTATGAACACTGAAGCTTTCTTT. The V call is TRBV9, the J call TRBJ1-1; D not resolved. This CDR3 is 16 amino acids long. Per the germline V gene, CDR1 is SGDLS and CDR2 is YYNGEE. V lost 0 bases to trimming and J lost 0 bases, with 12 bases between them.

There are many counts of this clonotype. The CDR3 DNA reads as TGCAGTGCCGCTAGCGCCAGCTCCTACAATGAGCAGTTCTTC. This sequence encodes CSAASASSYNEQFF. This sequence joins TRBV20-1 and TRBJ2-1, with D maybe TRBD2 (6 bases). Trimming stripped 6 bases from V and 0 bases from J, with 12 bases between. The CDR3 has 14 residues. The V gene's germline CDR1 is DFQATT and CDR2 SNEGSKA (reference sequence).